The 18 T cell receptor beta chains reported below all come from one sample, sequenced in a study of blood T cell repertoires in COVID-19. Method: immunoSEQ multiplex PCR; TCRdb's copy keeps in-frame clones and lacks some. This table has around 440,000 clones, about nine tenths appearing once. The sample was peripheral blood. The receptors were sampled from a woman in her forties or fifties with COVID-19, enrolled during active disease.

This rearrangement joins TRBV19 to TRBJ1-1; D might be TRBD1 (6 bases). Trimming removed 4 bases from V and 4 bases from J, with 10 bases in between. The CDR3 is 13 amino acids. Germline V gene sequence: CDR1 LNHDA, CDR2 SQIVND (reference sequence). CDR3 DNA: TGTGCCAGTAGTAACACAGGGACCACTGAAGCTTTCTTT. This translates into CASSNTGTTEAFF.

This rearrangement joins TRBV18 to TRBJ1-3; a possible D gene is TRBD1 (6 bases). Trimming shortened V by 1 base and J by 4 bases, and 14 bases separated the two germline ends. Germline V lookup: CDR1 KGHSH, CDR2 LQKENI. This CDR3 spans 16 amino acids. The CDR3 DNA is TGTGCCAGCTCACCACTCGGTCAGGACAGAGGAAACACCATATATTTT. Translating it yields CASSPLGQDRGNTIYF.

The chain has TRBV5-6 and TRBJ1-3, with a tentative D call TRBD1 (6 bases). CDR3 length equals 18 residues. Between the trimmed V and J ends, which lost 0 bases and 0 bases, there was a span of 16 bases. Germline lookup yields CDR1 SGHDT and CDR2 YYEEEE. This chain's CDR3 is CASSLVPPGQSSGNTIYF. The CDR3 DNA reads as TGTGCCAGCAGCTTGGTACCTCCCGGACAGTCCTCTGGAAACACCATATATTTT.

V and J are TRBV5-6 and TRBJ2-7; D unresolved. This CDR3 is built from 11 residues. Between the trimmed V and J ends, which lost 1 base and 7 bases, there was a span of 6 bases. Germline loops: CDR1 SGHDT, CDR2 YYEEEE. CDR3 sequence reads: CASSLWSEQYF. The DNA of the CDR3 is TGTGCCAGCAGCTTGTGGAGTGAGCAGTACTTC. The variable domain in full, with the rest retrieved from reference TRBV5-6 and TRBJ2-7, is DAGVTQSPTHLIKTRGQQVTLRCSPKSGHDTVSWYQQALGQGPQFIFQYYEEEERQRGNFPDRFSGHQFPNYSSELNVNALLLGDSALYLCASSLWSEQYFGPGTRLTVT.

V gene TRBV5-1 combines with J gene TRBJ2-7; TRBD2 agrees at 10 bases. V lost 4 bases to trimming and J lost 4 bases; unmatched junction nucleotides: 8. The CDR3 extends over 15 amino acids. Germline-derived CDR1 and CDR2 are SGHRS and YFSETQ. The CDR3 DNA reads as TGCGCCAGCAGCCCCCTAGCGGGGGATGTATACGAGCAGTACTTC. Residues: CASSPLAGDVYEQYF.

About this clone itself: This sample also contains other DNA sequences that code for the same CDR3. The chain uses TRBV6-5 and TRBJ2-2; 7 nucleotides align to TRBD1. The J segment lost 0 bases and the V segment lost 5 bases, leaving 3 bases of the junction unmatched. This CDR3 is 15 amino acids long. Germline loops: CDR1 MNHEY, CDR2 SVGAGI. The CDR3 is CASSPGTANTGELFF. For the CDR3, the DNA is TGTGCCAGCAGTCCCGGGACAGCGAACACCGGGGAGCTGTTTTTT.

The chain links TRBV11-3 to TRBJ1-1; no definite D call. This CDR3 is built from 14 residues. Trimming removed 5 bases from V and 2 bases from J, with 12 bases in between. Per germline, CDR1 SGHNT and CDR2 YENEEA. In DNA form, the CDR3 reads TGTGCCAGCAGCCCAGCGCCCTCCAACACTGAAGCTTTCTTT. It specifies CASSPAPSNTEAFF.

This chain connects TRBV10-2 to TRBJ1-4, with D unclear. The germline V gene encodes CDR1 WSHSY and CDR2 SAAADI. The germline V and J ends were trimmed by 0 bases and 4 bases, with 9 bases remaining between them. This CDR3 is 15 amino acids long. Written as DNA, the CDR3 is TGCGCCAGCAGTGAGTCGCGGGATCGTAATGAAAAACTGTTTTTT. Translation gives CASSESRDRNEKLFF.

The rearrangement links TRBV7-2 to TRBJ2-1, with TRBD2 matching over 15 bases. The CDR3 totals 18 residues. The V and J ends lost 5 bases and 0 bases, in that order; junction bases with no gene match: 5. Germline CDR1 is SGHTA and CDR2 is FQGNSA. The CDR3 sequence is CASSPGTSGGSSYNEQFF. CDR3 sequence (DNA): TGTGCCAGCAGCCCCGGGACTAGCGGGGGGAGCTCCTACAATGAGCAGTTCTTC.

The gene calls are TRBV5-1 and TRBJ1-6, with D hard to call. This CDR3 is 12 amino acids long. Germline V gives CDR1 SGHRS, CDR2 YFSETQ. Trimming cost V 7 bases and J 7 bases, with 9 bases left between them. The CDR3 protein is CASGDGNSPLHF. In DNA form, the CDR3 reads TGCGCCAGCGGAGACGGGAATTCACCCCTCCACTTT.

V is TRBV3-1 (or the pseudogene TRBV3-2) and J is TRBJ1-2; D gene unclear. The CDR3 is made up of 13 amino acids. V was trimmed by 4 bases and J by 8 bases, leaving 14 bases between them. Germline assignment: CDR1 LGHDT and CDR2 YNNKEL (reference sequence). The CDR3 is CASSPSEGEGYTF. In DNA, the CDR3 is TGTGCCAGCAGCCCCTCGGAGGGTGAAGGCTACACCTTC.

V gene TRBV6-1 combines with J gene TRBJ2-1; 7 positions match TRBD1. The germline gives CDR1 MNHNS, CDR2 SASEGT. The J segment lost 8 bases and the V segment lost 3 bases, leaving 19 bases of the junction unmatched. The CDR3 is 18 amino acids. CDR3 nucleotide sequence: TGTGCCAGCAGTGATGGTAGACAGGGTGAAAATCCTCGGGATGAGCAGTTCTTC. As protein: CASSDGRQGENPRDEQFF.

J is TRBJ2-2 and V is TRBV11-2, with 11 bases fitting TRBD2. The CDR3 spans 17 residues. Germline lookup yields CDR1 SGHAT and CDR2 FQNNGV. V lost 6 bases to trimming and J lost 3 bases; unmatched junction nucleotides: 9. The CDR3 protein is CASRLSLAGGYTGELFF. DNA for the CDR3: TGTGCCAGCAGGCTTAGTCTAGCGGGGGGATACACCGGGGAGCTGTTTTTT.

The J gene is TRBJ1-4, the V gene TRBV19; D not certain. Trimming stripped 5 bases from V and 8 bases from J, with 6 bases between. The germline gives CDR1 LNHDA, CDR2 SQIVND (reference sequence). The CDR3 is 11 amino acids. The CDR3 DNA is TGTGCCAGTAGTCCGGGGGAAAAACTGTTTTTT. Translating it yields CASSPGEKLFF.

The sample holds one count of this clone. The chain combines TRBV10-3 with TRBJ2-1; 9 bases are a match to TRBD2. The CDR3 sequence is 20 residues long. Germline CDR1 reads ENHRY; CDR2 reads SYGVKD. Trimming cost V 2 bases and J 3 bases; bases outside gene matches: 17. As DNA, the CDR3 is TGTGCCATCAGTGAGACCTTCTATCGCAGTACTAGCGGGTTCTACAATGAGCAGTTCTTC. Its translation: CAISETFYRSTSGFYNEQFF.

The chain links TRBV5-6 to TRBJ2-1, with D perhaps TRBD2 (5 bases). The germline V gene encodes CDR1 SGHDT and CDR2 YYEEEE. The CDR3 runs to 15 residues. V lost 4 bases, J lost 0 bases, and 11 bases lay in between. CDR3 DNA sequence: TGTGCCAGCAGCCCGCGGGCTAGCTCCTACAATGAGCAGTTCTTC. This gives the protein CASSPRASSYNEQFF.

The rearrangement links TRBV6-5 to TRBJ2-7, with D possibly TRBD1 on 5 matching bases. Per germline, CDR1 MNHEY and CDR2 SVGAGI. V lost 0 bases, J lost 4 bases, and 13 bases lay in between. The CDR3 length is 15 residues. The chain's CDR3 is CASSYSGLQRYEQYF. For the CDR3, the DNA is TGTGCCAGCAGTTACTCGGGGCTACAAAGATACGAGCAGTACTTC.

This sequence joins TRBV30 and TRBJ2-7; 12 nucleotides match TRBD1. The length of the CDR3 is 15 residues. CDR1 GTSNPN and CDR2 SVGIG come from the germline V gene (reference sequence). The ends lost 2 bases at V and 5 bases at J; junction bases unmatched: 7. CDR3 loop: CAWSRTGTGGDEQYF. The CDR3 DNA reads TGTGCCTGGAGTCGCACTGGGACAGGGGGCGACGAGCAGTACTTC. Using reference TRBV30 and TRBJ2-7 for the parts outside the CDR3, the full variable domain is SQTIHQWPATLVQPVGSPLSLECTVEGTSNPNLYWYRQAAGRGLQLLFYSVGIGQISSEVPQNLSASRPQDRQFILSSKKLLLSDSGFYLCAWSRTGTGGDEQYFGPGTRLTVT.